What follows are 14 T cell receptor beta chains derived from one specimen sequenced in a study of beta chain features in type 1 diabetes. Points from the study as a whole: When Type 1 diabetes patients were examined, their TCRB CDR3s proved moderately but significantly shorter in all four CD4+ subsets.

These receptors are not linked to any known antigen. Expressed TCRB transcripts were sequenced because the entire RNA isolate underwent reverse transcription. TCRdb keeps only in-frame clones here, not all; method: immunoSEQ multiplex PCR. The sample contains about 130,000 clones, roughly 10% of which appear only once. Sequences were obtained from central memory CD4+ T cells from blood. These receptors were collected from a man aged 25-45 years with type 1 diabetes.

In its sample, this clone was seen a few times. V is TRBV11-2 and J is TRBJ2-3; D not resolved. The germline V gene encodes CDR1 SGHAT and CDR2 FQNNGV. The CDR3 covers 16 residues. Trimming removed 2 bases from V and 0 bases from J, with 12 bases in between. The CDR3 is CASSLSMPGSTDTQYF. The CDR3 nucleotides are TGTGCCAGCAGCTTATCAATGCCCGGGAGCACAGATACGCAGTATTTT.

The J gene is TRBJ2-3, the V gene TRBV30, with 8 positions matching TRBD2. V was clipped by 3 bases and J by 5 bases; unmatched bases: 4. The CDR3 sequence is 13 residues long. CDR1 is GTSNPN and CDR2 is SVGIG in the germline V gene (reference sequence). CDR3 DNA: TGTGCCTGGAGGGCCAGCGGGGGAGATACGCAGTATTTT. It is translated as CAWRASGGDTQYF. Full variable domain (outside the CDR3, taken from reference TRBV30 and TRBJ2-3): SQTIHQWPATLVQPVGSPLSLECTVEGTSNPNLYWYRQAAGRGLQLLFYSVGIGQISSEVPQNLSASRPQDRQFILSSKKLLLSDSGFYLCAWRASGGDTQYFGPGTRLTVL.

This clone turned up a few times. V gene TRBV2 combines with J gene TRBJ1-5, with TRBD1 matching over 7 bases. V dropped 6 bases and J dropped 6; count of bases not matched to a gene: 5. The CDR3 has 13 amino acids. The germline CDR1 and CDR2 sequences are SNHLY and FYNNEI. CDR3 loop: CASRGQSRQPQHF. In DNA, the CDR3 is TGTGCCAGCAGGGGACAGAGTCGTCAGCCCCAGCATTTT.

Here the CDR3 reads CASRVRGTDTQYF. The CDR3 DNA reads TGTGCCAGCAGGGTTAGGGGGACAGATACGCAGTATTTT. The V call is TRBV9, the J call TRBJ2-3; D is possibly TRBD1 (6 bases). This CDR3 region has 13 residues. V dropped 5 bases and J dropped 3 bases, with 10 bases sitting between them. CDR1 and CDR2 from the germline V gene are SGDLS and YYNGEE.

The V call is TRBV2, the J call TRBJ1-2; 7 bases are shared with TRBD1. Germline CDR1 SNHLY, CDR2 FYNNEI. The CDR3 is 13 residues long. Unmatched junction bases numbered 6, after V lost 4 bases and J lost 7 bases. The CDR3 coding sequence is TGTGCCAGCAGTGGGGACAGTACAGGTGGCTACACCTTC. Its protein product is CASSGDSTGGYTF. Filled out from reference TRBV2 and TRBJ1-2, the complete variable domain reads EPEVTQTPSHQVTQMGQEVILRCVPISNHLYFYWYRQILGQKVEFLVSFYNNEISEKSEIFDDQFSVERPDGSNFTLKIRSTKLEDSAMYFCASSGDSTGGYTFGSGTRLTVV.

This sequence joins TRBV10-3 and TRBJ2-7; weak D call: TRBD1 (6 bases). Trimming removed 2 bases from V and 1 base from J, with 12 bases in between. CDR1 and CDR2 (germline): ENHRY, SYGVKD. The CDR3 is 15 residues long. This chain's CDR3 is CAISEANRASYEQYF. Written as DNA, the CDR3 is TGTGCCATCAGTGAGGCCAACAGGGCATCCTACGAGCAGTACTTC.

This clone was counted a few times. One base away lies a much larger clone, so this may be a sequencing read error. V gene TRBV5-4 combines with J gene TRBJ2-4; TRBD1 agrees at 11 bases. The germline V gene has CDR1 SGHNT and CDR2 YYREEE (reference sequence). V gave up 4 bases and J gave up 6 bases; unmatched junction bases: 9. The CDR3 covers 16 residues. The DNA for the CDR3 is TGTGCCAGCAGCACAGGACAGGGGGCGAAACCAAACATTCAGTACTTC. Amino acid sequence: CASSTGQGAKPNIQYF.

This clone was detected a few times. The rearrangement links TRBV5-1 to TRBJ1-1; D gene uncertain. The V end was cut by 1 base, the J end by 7 bases, with 11 bases between. Germline CDR1 reads SGHRS; CDR2 reads YFSETQ. This CDR3 region has 13 residues. The CDR3: CASSLLGESEAFF. The CDR3 coding sequence is TGCGCCAGCAGCTTGCTCGGGGAGAGTGAAGCTTTCTTT.

The chain joins TRBV11-2 to TRBJ2-5; 7 bases agree with TRBD2. Germline loops: CDR1 SGHAT, CDR2 FQNNGV. This CDR3 region has 14 residues. Losses at the gene ends were 2 bases for V and 2 bases for J; bases not matched to a gene: 2. The CDR3, as DNA: TGTGCCAGCAGCTTAAATAGCGGGCAAGAGACCCAGTACTTC. Protein product: CASSLNSGQETQYF.

The chain joins TRBV4-2 to TRBJ2-7, with TRBD2 identical over 9 bases. With 0 bases clipped from V and 4 bases from J, the junction kept 4 bases outside the gene matches. This CDR3 contains 15 residues. The V gene's germline CDR1 is LGHNA and CDR2 YNFKEQ. The chain's CDR3 is CASSQEWTSAYEQYF. DNA for the CDR3: TGTGCCAGCAGCCAAGAGTGGACTAGCGCTTACGAGCAGTACTTC.

The chain recombines TRBV5-4 with TRBJ2-3, with 9 bases fitting TRBD1. Losses at the gene ends were 7 bases for V and 2 bases for J; bases not matched to a gene: 14. The V gene's germline CDR1 is SGHNT and CDR2 YYREEE (reference sequence). The CDR3 spans 17 residues. This CDR3 reads CASVSGQGFQNTDTQYF. For the CDR3, the DNA is TGTGCCAGCGTATCGGGACAGGGTTTTCAGAACACAGATACGCAGTATTTT.

This clone was observed a few times. The chain uses TRBV6-1 and TRBJ1-5; 10 bases agree with TRBD1. J was trimmed by 6 bases and V by 5 bases; bases with no gene match: 4. Germline values: CDR1 MNHNS, CDR2 SASEGT. This CDR3 is 14 amino acids long. As DNA, the CDR3 is TGTGCCAGCAGTTCCGGGACAGGGGCTCAGCCCCAGCATTTT. Its protein product is CASSSGTGAQPQHF.

This clone has just a few counts. This chain uses TRBV9 with TRBJ1-1; D perhaps matches TRBD1 (5 bases). Trimming shortened V by 0 bases and J by 1 base, and 13 bases separated the two germline ends. CDR3 length: 16 amino acids. Germline CDR1 SGDLS, CDR2 YYNGEE. The CDR3, as DNA: TGTGCCAGCAGCGTAGGGGGCGGCAATCGGAACACTGAAGCTTTCTTT. Encoded protein: CASSVGGGNRNTEAFF.

The chain carries TRBV6-1 and TRBJ1-2, with 7 bases lining up with TRBD1. Unmatched junction bases numbered 8, after V lost 3 bases and J lost 4 bases. Germline V lookup: CDR1 MNHNS, CDR2 SASEGT. The CDR3 spans 15 residues. The CDR3 nucleotides read TGTGCCAGCAGTGAGTCGGGACAGACCGTCTATGGCTACACCTTC. Amino acids: CASSESGQTVYGYTF.